The 17 T cell receptor beta chains below come from one sample, sequenced in a study of cytomegalovirus exposure and HLA in healthy donors. PCR employed 60 Vbeta and 13 Jbeta primers. TCRdb's copy holds only in-frame clones and misses some; the assay was immunoSEQ multiplex PCR. The sample carries roughly 190,000 clones, 75% to 85% recorded once. Material for sequencing was PBMCs. All receptors derive from a young woman in good health and CMV-seronegative.

CDR3: CASSLNGETQYF. CDR3 DNA: TGTGCCAGCAGCTTGAACGGGGAGACCCAGTACTTC. The genes are TRBV11-3 and TRBJ2-5; D is unclear. This CDR3 has 12 residues. V was shortened by 3 bases and J by 5 bases, with 7 bases between the two germline ends. Germline V gene sequence: CDR1 SGHNT, CDR2 YENEEA.

This chain connects TRBV21-1 to TRBJ2-7; TRBD2, the table's D call, lacks a check against the DNA. TRBV21-1 is an annotated pseudogene. This CDR3 region has 17 residues. The CDR3 nucleotides are TGTGCCAGCAGCAATGTGGGTGGAGAGACTCCACTCTACGAGCAGTACTTC. Its translation is CASSNVGGETPLYEQYF.

The chain couples TRBV5-1 to TRBJ2-1, with 7 bases that match TRBD2. The CDR3 extends over 18 amino acids. The germline V gene has CDR1 SGHRS and CDR2 YFSETQ. The junction had 20 bases not matched to a gene; V was cut back by 4 bases and J by 7 bases. The CDR3 loop is CASSPVQVLPGTNNEQFF. The CDR3 DNA follows: TGCGCCAGCAGCCCCGTCCAGGTTCTGCCCGGGACTAATAATGAGCAGTTCTTC.

The rearrangement joins TRBV20-1 to TRBJ2-1; no definite D call. Germline V gene sequence: CDR1 DFQATT, CDR2 SNEGSKA (reference sequence). The CDR3 covers 11 residues. The V gene lost 4 bases and the J gene lost 6 bases, with 7 bases spanning the gap. In nucleotides, the CDR3 is TGCAGTGCTATTCTTCCCAATGAGCAGTTCTTC. Protein: CSAILPNEQFF.

This clone has just a few counts. The chain joins TRBV7-2 to TRBJ1-2; unclear D gene. The ends were cut back, 0 bases at V and 4 bases at J, with 6 bases in the middle. The germline CDR1 and CDR2 sequences are SGHTA and FQGNSA. The CDR3 consists of 13 residues. The CDR3 region has the DNA TGTGCCAGCAGCTTAGCCAGTGGCTATGGCTACACCTTC. Encoded protein: CASSLASGYGYTF.

The chain links TRBV14 to TRBJ1-1, with D perhaps matching TRBD1 (5 bases). Germline CDR1 is SGHDN and CDR2 is FVKESK. V dropped 0 bases and J dropped 3 bases, with 5 bases sitting between them. The CDR3 is made up of 13 amino acids. In DNA, the CDR3 is TGTGCCAGCAGCCAAGACAGGGACACTGAAGCTTTCTTT. Residues: CASSQDRDTEAFF.

The V gene is TRBV6-1, the J gene TRBJ2-7; 7 positions match TRBD1. This CDR3 is built from 17 residues. Germline loops: CDR1 MNHNS, CDR2 SASEGT. The junction had 16 bases not matched to a gene; V was cut back by 3 bases and J by 5 bases. The CDR3 coding sequence is TGTGCCAGCAGTGACACGGTGGTGGGAGACAGGGCTGACGAGCAGTACTTC. Translation gives CASSDTVVGDRADEQYF.

This chain uses TRBV29-1 with TRBJ2-1; D possibly corresponds to TRBD2 (5 bases). The length of the CDR3 is 15 residues. In germline, CDR1 is SQVTM, CDR2 ANQGSEA. Trimming took 6 bases from V and 2 from J, leaving 17 bases between them. In nucleotides, the CDR3 is TGCAGCGTGGGTCGCTATTCCGGGGCCTACAATGAGCAGTTCTTC. Translating gives CSVGRYSGAYNEQFF.

This clone was seen a handful of times. This chain uses TRBV11-3 with TRBJ1-1; a possible D gene is TRBD1 (6 bases). Deletions cut 0 bases from V and 1 base from J, with 9 bases between. This CDR3 comprises 15 residues. Germline loops: CDR1 SGHNT, CDR2 YENEEA. CDR3 in amino acids: CASSLDGTQNTEAFF. The CDR3 DNA reads as TGTGCCAGCAGCTTAGATGGGACACAGAACACTGAAGCTTTCTTT.

This clone has just one count. The chain links TRBV7-9 to TRBJ2-7; 7 bases are a match to TRBD1. J lost 4 bases, V lost 4 bases, and 7 bases had no gene match. CDR1 is SEHNR and CDR2 is FQNEAQ in the germline V gene (reference sequence). There are 14 residues in the CDR3. The CDR3 DNA reads as TGTGCCAGCAGCTATTCCGGGACAGTATACGAGCAGTACTTC. Protein product: CASSYSGTVYEQYF.

In the case of this clone: A read error may produce the germline difference seen at one junction end. The chain links TRBV7-9 to TRBJ2-7; no definite D call. The length of the CDR3 is 12 residues. The germline gives CDR1 SEHNR, CDR2 FQNEAQ (reference sequence). CDR3 sequence (DNA): TGTTCCAGCAGCTTGAGGTTCTACGAGCAGTACTTC. This gives the protein CSSSLRFYEQYF.

This clone is a singleton in its sample. The genes are TRBV28 and TRBJ2-7; 9 nucleotides match TRBD1. V lost 2 bases to trimming and J lost 7 bases; unmatched junction nucleotides: 9. Looked up from germline, CDR1 is MDHEN and CDR2 is SYDVKM. The CDR3 spans 15 residues. The CDR3 DNA reads as TGTGCCAGCAGTTTAATAGGGACAGGGCGTCGGGAGCAGTACTTC. Translated, it gives CASSLIGTGRREQYF.

CDR3 in DNA: TGTGCCAGCAGCTTGACGGGAAGTAAGAACACTGAAGCTTTCTTT. As protein: CASSLTGSKNTEAFF. The J gene is TRBJ1-1, the V gene TRBV7-2; no reliable D call. This CDR3 is built from 15 residues. Trimming took 3 bases from V and 1 from J, leaving 12 bases between them. Germline CDR1 reads SGHTA; CDR2 reads FQGNSA.

The CDR3 region is CASSFYLSFEQFF. CDR3 nucleotide sequence: TGTGCCAGCAGCTTTTACCTTAGCTTTGAGCAGTTCTTC. This chain joins TRBV7-2 and TRBJ2-1; D not resolved. This CDR3 spans 13 amino acids. Looked up from germline, CDR1 is SGHTA and CDR2 is FQGNSA. Trimming cost V 3 bases and J 9 bases, with 12 bases left between them.

The V gene is TRBV27, the J gene TRBJ2-1; 10 nucleotides match TRBD2. The CDR3 length is 17 residues. The junction had 8 bases not matched to a gene; V was cut back by 2 bases and J by 4 bases. Germline CDR1 and CDR2: MNHEY and SMNVEV (reference sequence). CDR3 DNA: TGTGCCAGCAGTTTAGCCCTAGCGGGAGACTTTTACAATGAGCAGTTCTTC. As protein: CASSLALAGDFYNEQFF.

The chain couples TRBV19 to TRBJ2-7; TRBD2 aligns across 8 bases. Germline V gene sequence: CDR1 LNHDA, CDR2 SQIVND (reference sequence). J gave up 3 bases and V 5 bases, and 6 bases lay outside the gene matches. CDR3 size: 14 residues. This chain's CDR3 is CASSRGRLGYEQYF. The CDR3 DNA reads as TGTGCCAGTAGTCGCGGGAGGTTAGGCTACGAGCAGTACTTC.

The J gene is TRBJ1-1, the V gene TRBV27; D might be TRBD1 (6 bases). The CDR3 consists of 15 residues. The V end lost 1 base, the J end lost 0 bases, and 9 bases lay between the germline ends. Looked up from germline, CDR1 is MNHEY and CDR2 is SMNVEV (reference sequence). The CDR3 loop reads CASSLLGDMNTEAFF. The CDR3 DNA follows: TGTGCCAGCAGTTTATTAGGGGACATGAACACTGAAGCTTTCTTT.